This T cell receptor beta chain is from a study of shared clonotypes between healthy human individuals. Study observations and caveats: Compared with memory subsets, naive subsets generally had larger estimated richness.

Investigators spread the genomic DNA of each subset evenly over several immunoSEQ plates. Generated by immunoSEQ multiplex PCR, the TCRdb table keeps only in-frame clones and is missing some. This table holds more than 400,000 clones, almost 97% found once. Concerning this clone: The antigen remains unidentified.

The CDR3 loop spans 16 amino acids. Germline CDR1 is SGHTA and CDR2 is FQGNSA. Trimming shortened V by 1 base and J by 0 bases, and 13 bases separated the two germline ends. This sequence joins TRBV7-2 and TRBJ2-7, with D perhaps assigned TRBD1 or TRBD2 (6 bases each). The material sequenced was naive CD4+ T cells sorted from blood. Subset here: CD45RA+ positively selected. The clonotype originates from a young woman in good health. CDR3 sequence (DNA): TGTGCCAGCAGCTTAGTTAGGGGGGTGGGCTCCTACGAGCAGTACTTC. It yields the protein CASSLVRGVGSYEQYF.